This T cell receptor (beta chain) was captured by sequencing in a study of shared clonotypes between healthy human individuals. General study results and limits: The generation probabilities recorded for non-shared clonotypes fell below those of clonotypes shared by all four donors. The authors expected sequencing depth to affect clonotype sharing among donors.

Within Nashville, Tennessee resided all donors, each a Caucasian adult. Germline trimming cut 6 bases from V and 7 bases from J; bases unmatched to any gene: 7. The germline gives CDR1 MNHEY, CDR2 SVGAGI. The CDR3 covers 15 residues. Some clones are missing from TCRdb's copy, which holds only in-frame ones; the method was immunoSEQ multiplex PCR. The sample lists tens of thousands of clones, roughly two thirds occurring once. As concerns this clone: No antigen is known for it.

The clonotype comes from a young man in good health. Specimen: memory CD8+ T cells sorted from blood. The subset here: CD45RO+ cells pooled with CCR7-negative TemRA cells. The chain carries TRBV6-5 and TRBJ2-1; 12 bases line up with TRBD2. The CDR3 coding sequence is TGTGCCAGCAGCCTATCGACTAGCGGGAGTAATGAGCAGTTCTTC. Amino acid sequence: CASSLSTSGSNEQFF.